This T cell receptor (beta chain) was sequenced in a study of blood T cell repertoires in COVID-19. Study as a whole: Italy, Spain and the United States were the sources of the convalescent and acute COVID-19 samples. Sources were T cells, B-cell-depleted T cells, or PBMCs; the material itself was cDNA or gDNA.

V lost 4 bases to trimming and J lost 6 bases; unmatched junction nucleotides: 8. The CDR3 is 15 residues long. Germline V CDR1 and CDR2: LGHNA, YNFKEQ. Per the original data handling: Reference gene primer amplification in the assay estimated nucleated cell counts. TCRdb's copy holds only in-frame clones and misses some; the assay was immunoSEQ multiplex PCR. V and J calls and clone size are given by that table; D and trimming were obtained from the DNA. Among roughly 200,000 clones listed, about 85% were seen once. V and J are TRBV4-2 and TRBJ2-7, with 11 positions matching TRBD2. The source material was peripheral blood. The TCR sequence derives from an elderly woman with acute or convalescent COVID-19. The CDR3 here is CASSPGTSGPLEQYF. In nucleotides, the CDR3 is TGTGCCAGCAGCCCCGGGACTAGCGGACCGCTCGAGCAGTACTTC.